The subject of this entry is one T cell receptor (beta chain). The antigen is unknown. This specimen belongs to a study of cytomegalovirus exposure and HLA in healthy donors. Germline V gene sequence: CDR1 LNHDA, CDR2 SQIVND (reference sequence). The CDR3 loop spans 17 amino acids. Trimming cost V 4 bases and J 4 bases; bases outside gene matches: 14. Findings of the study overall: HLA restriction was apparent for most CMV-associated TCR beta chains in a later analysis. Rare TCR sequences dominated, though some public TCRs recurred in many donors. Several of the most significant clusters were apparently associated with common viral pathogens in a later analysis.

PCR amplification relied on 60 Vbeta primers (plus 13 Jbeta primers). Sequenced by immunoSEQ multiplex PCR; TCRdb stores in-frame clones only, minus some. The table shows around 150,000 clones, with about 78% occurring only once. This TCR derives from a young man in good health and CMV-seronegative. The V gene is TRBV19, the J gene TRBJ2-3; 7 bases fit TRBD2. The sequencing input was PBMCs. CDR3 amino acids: CASSTARLARGPDTQYF. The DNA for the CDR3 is TGTGCCAGTAGTACCGCCCGACTAGCTAGAGGCCCAGATACGCAGTATTTT.